This is a list of T cell receptor beta chains from one sample in a study of cytomegalovirus exposure and HLA in healthy donors. Here immunoSEQ multiplex PCR was the method, and the copy in TCRdb shows in-frame clones only, minus some. The data show some 180,000 clones, 65% to 80% seen once. The sample taken for sequencing was PBMCs. The receptors here all came from a woman in her thirties in good health and CMV-seropositive. CDR3s include the opening cysteine and the closing phenylalanine or tryptophan. Fields, in order: V gene, clone size, CDR3 protein. Some rows mark clone size as missing; the rest say once, few, many or name a class of expanded clone.

TRBV11-2	.	CASSLGVTTEKLFF
TRBV4-1	.	CASSPWTGGETQYF
TRBV5-6	.	CASSLTGLLPTNEKLFF
TRBV7-8	.	CASSLTSGGGNSPLHF
TRBV15	.	CATSRGAGVCNQPQHF
TRBV19	.	CASSTRRAGFESPKDYGYTF
TRBV25-1	.	CASSEKTGIAGYTF
TRBV29-1	few	CSADYGYTF
TRBV4-3	.	CASSQVWRGGYEQYF
TRBV19	once	CASSMNTGELFF
TRBV6-1	.	CASSAGVSTDTQYF
TRBV4-3	.	CASSQEGTSGSYEQYF
TRBV13	few	CASTPAEDSVQETQYF
TRBV11-3	.	CASSPQQGDEQYF
TRBV4-3	once	CASSQDPTGADSRGYTF
TRBV5-4	.	CASSRTAERETQYF
TRBV2	few	CASTPGLLTTTNTEAFF
TRBV9	.	CASSVGVRQNYGYTF
TRBV11-3	.	CASSLDRTVQETQYF
TRBV15	.	CATSRPGTAYEQYF
TRBV4-3	few	CASSPDYRPFDEQFF
TRBV6-1	.	CASSEGPGGNEQFF
TRBV9	.	CASSPRAGLDEQYF
TRBV5-4	.	CASSLGQNTGELFF
TRBV30	.	CASLASGGPYGEQFF
TRBV7-9	.	CASSHRESPYNEQFF
TRBV10-3	once	CAITERSGNTIYF
TRBV6-1	.	CASKGAGGVDTQYF
TRBV29-1	.	CSISGTGGTDTQYF
TRBV4-3	few	CASSQGLGRGTQYF